These 16 T cell receptor beta chains originate from one sample sequenced in a study of cytomegalovirus exposure and HLA in healthy donors. Primers for the PCR totalled 60 Vbeta and 13 Jbeta. Generated by immunoSEQ multiplex PCR, the TCRdb table keeps only in-frame clones and is missing some. The profile covers 73,000 or so clones, with around three quarters appearing a single time and approximately 6.3% taken by the ten largest. Sequences were obtained from PBMCs. These receptors were taken from a man aged 45 to 65 in good health and CMV-seronegative.

CDR3 in amino acids: CASSEEAGKFGTEAFF. CDR3 coding DNA: TGTGCCAGCAGTGAGGAAGCAGGGAAGTTTGGCACTGAAGCTTTCTTT. The chain is built from TRBV6-1 and TRBJ1-1, with D possibly being TRBD1 (5 bases). V was clipped by 3 bases and J by 4 bases, with 18 bases between them. Germline V lookup: CDR1 MNHNS, CDR2 SASEGT. The CDR3 contains 16 residues.

This chain connects TRBV5-1 to TRBJ2-1; no firm D call. The germline V gene encodes CDR1 SGHRS and CDR2 YFSETQ. This CDR3 has 14 residues. Trimming cost V 4 bases and J 0 bases, with 8 bases left between them. In DNA form, the CDR3 reads TGCGCCAGCAGCCCGGCTAGCTCCTACAATGAGCAGTTCTTC. Its translation is CASSPASSYNEQFF.

The chain couples TRBV27 to TRBJ1-4; possible D gene TRBD1, 5 bases. The CDR3 has 14 amino acids. The V end was cut by 8 bases, the J end by 7 bases, with 17 bases between. Germline V gene lookup returns CDR1 MNHEY and CDR2 SMNVEV (reference sequence). The DNA of the CDR3 is TGTGCCAGCGGAAAATGGGACGGGAGTGAAAAACTGTTTTTT. This gives the protein CASGKWDGSEKLFF.

V and J are TRBV7-3 and TRBJ2-1; D gene unclear. CDR3 size: 15 residues. Trimming left V 1 base short and J 0 bases short, with 7 bases between. CDR1 and CDR2 (germline): SGHTA, FQGTGA. The CDR3 sequence is CASSLIPSSYNEQFF. CDR3 DNA: TGTGCCAGCAGCTTAATCCCGAGCTCCTACAATGAGCAGTTCTTC.

The chain recombines TRBV30 with TRBJ2-7, with D perhaps TRBD2 (5 bases). The germline CDR1 and CDR2 sequences are GTSNPN and SVGIG (reference sequence). Trimming cost V 4 bases and J 6 bases, with 10 bases left between them. The CDR3 covers 11 residues. DNA of the CDR3: TGTGCCTGGACGGGGAGTGCCGAGCAGTACTTC. It yields the protein CAWTGSAEQYF. The variable domain in full, with the rest retrieved from reference TRBV30 and TRBJ2-7, is SQTIHQWPATLVQPVGSPLSLECTVEGTSNPNLYWYRQAAGRGLQLLFYSVGIGQISSEVPQNLSASRPQDRQFILSSKKLLLSDSGFYLCAWTGSAEQYFGPGTRLTVT.

The V and J genes are TRBV18 and TRBJ1-6, with 9 positions matching TRBD1. The CDR3 has 15 residues. Germline V gene sequence: CDR1 KGHSH, CDR2 LQKENI. V shed 2 bases and J 10 bases; nucleotides not matched to a gene: 6. The CDR3 nucleotides read TGTGCCAGCTCACCAGCCGGGACAGGGACCTCACCCCTCCACTTT. Translating gives CASSPAGTGTSPLHF.

This sequence joins TRBV29-1 and TRBJ1-2; a weak D match, TRBD1 (5 bases). The germline gives CDR1 SQVTM, CDR2 ANQGSEA. The CDR3 consists of 12 residues. Trimming shortened V by 6 bases and J by 7 bases, and 15 bases separated the two germline ends. The CDR3 sequence: CSVRTGAGGYTF. CDR3 in DNA: TGCAGCGTCAGAACAGGAGCGGGTGGCTACACCTTC.

The chain carries TRBV4-3 and TRBJ1-4; D possibly corresponds to TRBD1 (6 bases). This CDR3 is built from 16 residues. The germline CDR1 and CDR2 sequences are LGHNA and YSLEER. V was pared by 0 bases and J by 8 bases, with 16 bases between. The CDR3 spells CASSQDNLNRGEKLFF. The CDR3 coding sequence is TGCGCCAGCAGCCAAGATAACCTCAATAGGGGGGAAAAACTGTTTTTT.

This chain uses TRBV2 with TRBJ2-3, with D unclear. Germline V lookup: CDR1 SNHLY, CDR2 FYNNEI. The CDR3 has 12 amino acids. Between the trimmed V and J ends, which lost 3 bases and 6 bases, there was a span of 7 bases. Here the CDR3 DNA reads TGTGCCAGCAGTGATGGGCCCGATACGCAGTATTTT. It encodes CASSDGPDTQYF. The variable domain in full, with the rest retrieved from reference TRBV2 and TRBJ2-3, is EPEVTQTPSHQVTQMGQEVILRCVPISNHLYFYWYRQILGQKVEFLVSFYNNEISEKSEIFDDQFSVERPDGSNFTLKIRSTKLEDSAMYFCASSDGPDTQYFGPGTRLTVL.

This chain joins TRBV19 and TRBJ1-1; D gene uncertain. CDR3 size: 16 residues. V gave up 1 base and J gave up 3 bases, with 15 bases separating them. Germline CDR1 reads LNHDA; CDR2 reads SQIVND (reference sequence). The CDR3 is CASSIVLSLLYTEAFF. In DNA, the CDR3 is TGTGCCAGTAGTATAGTTCTAAGCCTATTATACACTGAAGCTTTCTTT.

The J gene is TRBJ2-5, the V gene TRBV2, with TRBD2 matching 7 bases. This CDR3 is 14 amino acids long. V lost 8 bases, J lost 5 bases, and 11 bases stayed unmatched. The germline CDR1 and CDR2 sequences are SNHLY and FYNNEI. CDR3 sequence (DNA): TGTGCCAGCCTTAGGGAGGGGTCTATGGAGACCCAGTACTTC. Amino acid sequence: CASLREGSMETQYF.

A single count supports this clone. V gene TRBV6-5 combines with J gene TRBJ1-6, with unresolved D. The CDR3 loop spans 16 amino acids. Germline CDR1 reads MNHEY; CDR2 reads SVGAGI. V dropped 0 bases and J dropped 5 bases, with 11 bases sitting between them. The CDR3 nucleotides read TGTGCCAGCAGTTACTCTGACCGGGTGAATAATTCACCCCTCCACTTT. Its translation: CASSYSDRVNNSPLHF.

The chain joins TRBV5-3 to TRBJ2-7; D is perhaps TRBD2 (6 bases). TRBV5-3 carries the ORF label, with uncertain function. Trimming pared 0 bases from V and 5 bases from J, leaving 6 bases between. The CDR3 length is 12 residues. The CDR3 DNA follows: TGTGCCAGAAGCTTGGGGGGGGACGAGCAGTACTTC. Protein product: CARSLGGDEQYF.

This chain joins TRBV5-1 and TRBJ1-1; 9 positions agree with TRBD1. V lost 4 bases and J lost 0; bases outside the gene matches: 10. The CDR3 has 17 amino acids. Germline values: CDR1 SGHRS, CDR2 YFSETQ. CDR3 nucleotide sequence: TGCGCCAGCAGCACAAGCGGACAGGGGCCAATGAACACTGAAGCTTTCTTT. Its translation: CASSTSGQGPMNTEAFF.

This clone was seen a handful of times. Its ends do not fully match the called genes, so a read error is possible. This chain joins TRBV30 and TRBJ2-5, with D perhaps TRBD2 (6 bases). Looked up from germline, CDR1 is GTSNPN and CDR2 is SVGIG (reference sequence). This CDR3 has 14 amino acids. The CDR3 region is CAWSVGGDQGTQYF. The CDR3 nucleotides are TGTGCCTGGAGTGTAGGCGGGGACCAAGGGACCCAGTACTTC. Full variable domain (remainder filled in from reference TRBV30 and TRBJ2-5): SQTIHQWPATLVQPVGSPLSLECTVEGTSNPNLYWYRQAAGRGLQLLFYSVGIGQISSEVPQNLSASRPQDRQFILSSKKLLLSDSGFYLCAWSVGGDQGTQYFGPGTRLLVL.

For the CDR3, the DNA is TGTGCCAGTAGTATGTATTCCTCTGGGGCCAACGTCCTGACTTTC. It translates to CASSMYSSGANVLTF. The V call is TRBV19, the J call TRBJ2-6; D not certain. V was pared by 3 bases and J by 0 bases, with 6 bases between. The CDR3 runs to 15 residues. CDR1 is LNHDA and CDR2 is SQIVND in the germline V gene (reference sequence).